This entry lists 2 T cell receptor beta chains sequenced from one sample in a study of blood T cell repertoires in COVID-19. Assay: immunoSEQ multiplex PCR; the TCRdb copy retains only in-frame clones and omits some. The sample holds under 200,000 clones, around 87% seen once. The sequenced material came from PBMCs or T cells enriched from blood (not recorded which). These receptors originate from a woman in her 50s who had recovered from COVID-19.

This clone was detected a few times. The genes are TRBV18 and TRBJ1-4; 8 bases are shared with TRBD1. With V trimmed by 3 bases and J by 0 bases, 0 bases remained unmatched. There are 15 residues in the CDR3. Germline assignment: CDR1 KGHSH and CDR2 LQKENI. The CDR3 DNA reads as TGTGCCAGCTCACCGGGACAGGCAACTAATGAAAAACTGTTTTTT. As protein: CASSPGQATNEKLFF.

This clone is a singleton in its sample. V usage is TRBV4-3 and J usage is TRBJ1-3, with D maybe TRBD1 (5 bases). This CDR3 region has 16 residues. Trimming cost V 2 bases and J 2 bases, with 13 bases left between them. Germline V gives CDR1 LGHNA, CDR2 YSLEER. The CDR3 DNA reads TGCGCCAGCAGCCAAACTCCCGGGACTACTGGAAACACCATATATTTT. Translating it yields CASSQTPGTTGNTIYF.